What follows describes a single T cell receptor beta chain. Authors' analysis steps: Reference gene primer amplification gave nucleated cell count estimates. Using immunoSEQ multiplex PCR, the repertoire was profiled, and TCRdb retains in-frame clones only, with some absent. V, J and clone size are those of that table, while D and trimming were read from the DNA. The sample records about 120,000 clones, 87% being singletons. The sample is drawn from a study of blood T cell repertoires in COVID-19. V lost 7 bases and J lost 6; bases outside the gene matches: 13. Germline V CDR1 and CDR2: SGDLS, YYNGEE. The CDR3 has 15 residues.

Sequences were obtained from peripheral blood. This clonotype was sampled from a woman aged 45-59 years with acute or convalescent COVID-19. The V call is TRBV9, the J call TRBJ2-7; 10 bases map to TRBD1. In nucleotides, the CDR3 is TGTGCCAGCGGTCCCCTGGACGGGACAGGGGTCGAGCAGTACTTC. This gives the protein CASGPLDGTGVEQYF.